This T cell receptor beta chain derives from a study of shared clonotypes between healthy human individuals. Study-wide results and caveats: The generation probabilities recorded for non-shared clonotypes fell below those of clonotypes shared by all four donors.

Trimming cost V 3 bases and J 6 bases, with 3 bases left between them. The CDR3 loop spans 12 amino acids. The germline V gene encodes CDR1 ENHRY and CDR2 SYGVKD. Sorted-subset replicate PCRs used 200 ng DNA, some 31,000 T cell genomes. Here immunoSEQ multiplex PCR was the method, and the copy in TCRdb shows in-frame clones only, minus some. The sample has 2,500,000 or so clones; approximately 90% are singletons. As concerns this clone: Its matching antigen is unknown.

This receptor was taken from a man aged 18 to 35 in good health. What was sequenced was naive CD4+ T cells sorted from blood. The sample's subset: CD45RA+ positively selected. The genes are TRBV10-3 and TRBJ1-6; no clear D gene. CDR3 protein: CAISELNSPLHF. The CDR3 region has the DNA TGTGCCATCAGTGAACTTAATTCACCCCTCCACTTT.